This note documents a single T cell receptor (beta chain) sequence. Its antigen has not been determined. No much larger clonotype is one base removed from it; base qualities were not supplied. These data originate in a study of beta chain features in type 1 diabetes (dated by TCRdb to 2017 to 2018). Regarding the complete study: No differences in mean age, gender distribution, total cell number or subset yield were found between patients and healthy donors. The study compared TCRB repertoires of sorted circulating CD4+ T cell subsets between recently diagnosed type 1 diabetes patients and matched healthy donors. Regulatory and stem cell-like memory subsets were isolated from only 8 patients and roughly 8 healthy donors, whereas naive and central memory subsets came from all 30 or so donors. A total of about 100,000,000 sorted cells were examined across all samples, and RNA yield correlated strongly with the number of cells per subset.

The full study reports these points: At VDJ recombination sites, type 1 diabetes patients had fewer insertions and more deleted nucleotides, which implies abnormalities in thymic rearrangement. The naive, central memory and regulatory TCRB repertoires appeared to resemble one another more closely among patients than among healthy donors. Because cDNA was sequenced instead of genomic DNA, highly expressing activated cells could be over-represented, though the groups showed no difference in activation or CD3 levels. Shorter templates might have been favored by PCR, but patient and control samples were amplified and corrected together, so both groups would have been affected equally by any skew. A moderate but significant shortening of TCRB CDR3 length was observed in type 1 diabetes patients in all four CD4+ subsets. Because the HLA sub-analyses included only small numbers of individuals, any influence of HLA type on TCRB rearrangement was left unresolved.

Each donor gave one peripheral blood draw, approximately 110 mL on average, collected into heparinised tubes. A BD FACSAria II was used to sort naive, central memory, regulatory and stem cell-like memory CD4+ T cells with a panel that included CD45RO, CCR7, CD25, CD127, CD95 and CD27. A purity above 95% was achieved for all sorted populations. PBMCs were isolated right away by Lymphoprep density gradient centrifugation and were stained directly, without culture. To minimize batch effects, samples were stained and sorted in pairs, one healthy donor with one patient per experiment. The High Capacity cDNA Reverse Transcription Kit was used to reverse transcribe all of the isolated RNA, meaning that expressed TCRB transcripts were what got sequenced. Naive, central memory and regulatory T cell samples underwent deep immunoSEQ sequencing, averaging around 3.7 million total reads per sample. After sorted cells were lysed in RLT buffer, RNA was extracted with DNase-treated RNeasy Micro or Mini kits, with the choice depending on cell number. Each cell subset was processed on its own to prevent cross-contamination, while patient and healthy donor samples were processed together. The immunoSEQ multiplex PCR was used to amplify TCRB sequences from cDNA, yielding 87-bp fragments that span the CDR3 region. Sequencing of the amplicons was done on the Illumina HiSeq platform. The authors processed their data as follows. Synthetic template baselines were used to correct PCR bias computationally, reads within Hamming distance 2 were collapsed together, and singletons that could not be merged were discarded. Reads were aligned against IMGT so that V, D and J genes, CDR3 length and insertions or deletions at six rearrangement sites could be assigned. Clonotype counts were normalized to sorted cell number within each subset before computing true diversity and Gini coefficients with the tcR R package. Repertoire sharing was quantified using the overlap coefficient calculated on TCRB nucleotide sequences. Out-of-frame TCRB sequences from naive cells were analyzed as a proxy for the pre-selection repertoire. TCRdb stores this immuneACCESS table with in-frame sequences only. Part of the clones is absent; in the studies checked, under half of the shortfall reflects unresolved V genes, and no reason is known for the rest. From that table come the V and J calls and clone size; the DNA was used to work out D and trimming. The sample table holds fewer than 350,000 clones, of which over 12% were seen once. Around 0.015% of the sample is taken by the ten largest.

Trimming at the junction amounts to 0 bases on V and 2 bases on J, and the germline ends lie 10 bases apart. Spanning cysteine to phenylalanine, the CDR3 consists of 15 amino acids. Only the CDR3 part of the read is kept: 45 bases, read in frame from the first base. Taken from the germline V gene, the CDR1 and CDR2 loops are LGHNA and YNFKEQ. Sequenced input: naive CD4+ T cells from blood. This specimen's cell subset or site label, interpreted: true naive CD4+ T cells. The sequence is built from TRBV4-2 and TRBJ2-5; possibly the D gene is TRBD2, per 6 matching bases. The origin of this receptor is a man in his late teens or twenties with type 1 diabetes. The nucleotide sequence reads as follows: TGTGCCAGCAGCCAAGAACGAAGCGGGCAAGAGACCCAGTACTTC. It specifies CASSQERSGQETQYF.